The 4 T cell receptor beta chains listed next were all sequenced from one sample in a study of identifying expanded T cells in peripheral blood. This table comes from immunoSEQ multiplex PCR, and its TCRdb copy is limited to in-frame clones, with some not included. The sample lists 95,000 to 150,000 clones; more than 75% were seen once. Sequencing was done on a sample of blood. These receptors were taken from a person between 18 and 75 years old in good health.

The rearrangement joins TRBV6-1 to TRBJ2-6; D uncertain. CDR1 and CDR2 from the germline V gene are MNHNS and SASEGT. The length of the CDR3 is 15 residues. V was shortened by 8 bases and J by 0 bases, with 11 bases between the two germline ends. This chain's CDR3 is CASGPGNSGANVLTF. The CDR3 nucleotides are TGTGCCAGCGGGCCAGGCAACTCTGGGGCCAACGTCCTGACTTTC.

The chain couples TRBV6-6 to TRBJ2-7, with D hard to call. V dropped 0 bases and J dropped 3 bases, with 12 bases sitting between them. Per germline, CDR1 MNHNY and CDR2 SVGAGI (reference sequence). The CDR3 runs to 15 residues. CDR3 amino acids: CASSYSMGAHYEQYF. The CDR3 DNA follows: TGTGCCAGCAGTTACTCGATGGGTGCTCACTACGAGCAGTACTTC.

CDR3 protein: CASSYRGEKLFF. In DNA, the CDR3 is TGTGCCAGCAGCTATAGGGGGGAAAAACTGTTTTTT. V gene TRBV27 combines with J gene TRBJ1-4; the D gene is possibly TRBD1 (6 bases). With 6 bases removed from V and 8 bases from J, the gap between germline ends came to 10 bases. The CDR3 sequence is 12 residues long. Germline V CDR1 and CDR2: MNHEY, SMNVEV (reference sequence).

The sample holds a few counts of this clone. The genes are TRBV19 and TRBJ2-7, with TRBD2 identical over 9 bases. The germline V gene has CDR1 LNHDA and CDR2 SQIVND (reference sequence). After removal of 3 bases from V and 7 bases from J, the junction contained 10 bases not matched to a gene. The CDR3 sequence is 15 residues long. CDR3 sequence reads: CASSIVSGGPGEQYF. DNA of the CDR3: TGTGCCAGTAGTATCGTTAGCGGGGGTCCCGGTGAGCAGTACTTC. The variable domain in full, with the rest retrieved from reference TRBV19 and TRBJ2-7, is DGGITQSPKYLFRKEGQNVTLSCEQNLNHDAMYWYRQDPGQGLRLIYYSQIVNDFQKGDIAEGYSVSREKKESFPLTVTSAQKNPTAFYLCASSIVSGGPGEQYFGPGTRLTVT.